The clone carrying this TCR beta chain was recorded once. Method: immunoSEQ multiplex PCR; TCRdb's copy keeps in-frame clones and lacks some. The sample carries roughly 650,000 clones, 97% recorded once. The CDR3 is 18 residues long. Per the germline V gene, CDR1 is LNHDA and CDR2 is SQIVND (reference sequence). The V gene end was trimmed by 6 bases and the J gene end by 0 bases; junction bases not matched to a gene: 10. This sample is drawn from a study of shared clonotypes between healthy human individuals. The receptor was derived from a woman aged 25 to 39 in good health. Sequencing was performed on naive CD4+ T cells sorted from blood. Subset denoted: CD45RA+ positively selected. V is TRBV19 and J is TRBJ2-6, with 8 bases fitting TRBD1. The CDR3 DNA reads TGTGCCAGTAGGACAGGGGCCGACCAAGTCTCTGGGGCCAACGTCCTGACTTTC. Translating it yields CASRTGADQVSGANVLTF.